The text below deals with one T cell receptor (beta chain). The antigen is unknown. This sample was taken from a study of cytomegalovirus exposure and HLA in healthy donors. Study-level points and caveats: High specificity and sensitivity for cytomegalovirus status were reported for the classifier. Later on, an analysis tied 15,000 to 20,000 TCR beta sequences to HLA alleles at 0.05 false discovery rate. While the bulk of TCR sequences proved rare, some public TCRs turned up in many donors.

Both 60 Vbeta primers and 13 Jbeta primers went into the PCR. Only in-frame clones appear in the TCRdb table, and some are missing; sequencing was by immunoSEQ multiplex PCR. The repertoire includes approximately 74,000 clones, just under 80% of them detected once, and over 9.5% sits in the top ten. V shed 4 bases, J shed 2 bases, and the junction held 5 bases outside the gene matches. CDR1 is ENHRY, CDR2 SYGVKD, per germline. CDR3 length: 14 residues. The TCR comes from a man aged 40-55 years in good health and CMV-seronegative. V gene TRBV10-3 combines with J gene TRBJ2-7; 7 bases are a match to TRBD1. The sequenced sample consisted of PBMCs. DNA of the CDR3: TGTGCCATCAGTGCAGGGGGATTAACCTACGAGCAGTACTTC. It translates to CAISAGGLTYEQYF.